The rows below give T cell receptor beta chains drawn from one sample of a study of cytotoxic CD8 clonotypes in ibrutinib-treated CLL. Repertoires were generated with immunoSEQ multiplex PCR, while TCRdb's copy carries only in-frame clones and drops some. The table includes 200,000 to 250,000 clones, roughly 70% detected once. Specimen: PBMCs, collected after 24 months of ibrutinib treatment. The receptors were sampled from a human donor with chronic lymphocytic leukemia. Each CDR3 is given with its conserved first and last residue. Fields, in order: D gene, V gene, CDR3 length, CDR3 protein. A D gene is named only where the DNA matches it firmly.

.	TRBV29-1	13	CSVVRDTSYEQYF
.	TRBV30	17	CAQTGPSGKGGLETQYF
TRBD1	TRBV11-2	14	CASSRQGQNTEAFF
.	TRBV27	16	CASSLGPVAGNYGYTF
TRBD1	TRBV19	13	CASSIATGETQHF
.	TRBV9	16	CASSVGSAKTFMSYTF
.	TRBV29-1	16	CSVWGLLGQNTGELFF
.	TRBV5-5	15	CASSLEWDSGNTIYF
.	TRBV15	15	CATSRDHSSYNEQFF
.	TRBV4-2	16	CASSPDRFELGNEQFF
.	TRBV5-1	13	CASSLTLRNEQYF
.	TRBV29-1	14	CSVDRISSYNEQFF
TRBD1	TRBV19	14	CASKPRGQIYEQYF
TRBD2	TRBV4-3	19	CASSQDYRTSGSRTDTQYF
.	TRBV10-3	13	CAISESQNQPQHF
TRBD1	TRBV28	14	CASSLGTGEFEQYF
.	TRBV11-2	16	CASSIASSRGVDTQYF
.	TRBV7-9	12	CASETALDEQFF
.	TRBV7-9	18	CASSLILLRDGVNTEAFF
.	TRBV27	15	CASSLGPFWHQPQHF
.	TRBV7-2	14	CASSLAPSYNEQFF
TRBD1	TRBV18	13	CASEQGDSYEQYF
.	TRBV5-5	13	CASSPGGGTEAFF
TRBD1	TRBV6-6	14	CASTQGATNEKLFF